Following are 18 T cell receptor beta chains from one sample sequenced in a study of blood T cell repertoires in COVID-19. Measured with immunoSEQ multiplex PCR; TCRdb has only the in-frame clones, and not every one. This sample has 250,000 to 300,000 clones, with over 75% found just once. The sequencing input was PBMCs or T cells enriched from blood (not recorded which). The receptors come from a woman aged 45-65 years who had recovered from COVID-19.

This chain uses TRBV7-2 with TRBJ1-5; 8 bases are a match to TRBD1. Trimming at V came to 4 bases and at J to 0 bases, leaving 5 bases not matched to a gene. Germline CDR1 SGHTA, CDR2 FQGNSA. The CDR3 is 16 residues long. CDR3 bases: TGTGCCAGCAGCTGGGCGGACAGGGTTAGCAATCAGCCCCAGCATTTT. Its protein product is CASSWADRVSNQPQHF.

The chain combines TRBV5-1 with TRBJ2-1; D remains unclear. Trimming removed 0 bases at V and 0 bases at J, with 13 bases between. The germline V gene has CDR1 SGHRS and CDR2 YFSETQ. The length of the CDR3 is 17 residues. The CDR3, as DNA: TGCGCCAGCAGCTTGGAAACGCTATTGAGCTCCTACAATGAGCAGTTCTTC. Protein sequence: CASSLETLLSSYNEQFF.

The chain couples TRBV10-1 to TRBJ2-1; TRBD2 aligns across 8 bases. CDR1 is WNHNN and CDR2 is SYGVQD in the germline V gene (reference sequence). This CDR3 is built from 14 residues. V was pared by 5 bases and J by 3 bases, with 3 bases of the junction left unmatched. The CDR3 region is CASSLSGSYNEQFF. In DNA, the CDR3 is TGCGCCAGCAGTCTAAGCGGGAGCTACAATGAGCAGTTCTTC.

This chain joins TRBV19 and TRBJ1-1, with 7 nucleotides matching TRBD1. The CDR3 totals 14 residues. Germline CDR1 and CDR2: LNHDA and SQIVND (reference sequence). V lost 3 bases and J lost 5; bases outside the gene matches: 6. CDR3 in DNA: TGTGCCAGTAGTATGGGGACAGAGTCAACTGAAGCTTTCTTT. Its protein is CASSMGTESTEAFF. The whole variable domain, filled in from reference TRBV19 and TRBJ1-1, reads DGGITQSPKYLFRKEGQNVTLSCEQNLNHDAMYWYRQDPGQGLRLIYYSQIVNDFQKGDIAEGYSVSREKKESFPLTVTSAQKNPTAFYLCASSMGTESTEAFFGQGTRLTVV.

The chain is built from TRBV5-1 and TRBJ1-4, with 7 bases aligning to TRBD1. The CDR3 is 13 residues long. V trimming: 2 bases; J trimming: 7 bases; junction bases outside the gene matches: 2. Germline V gene data show CDR1 as SGHRS and CDR2 as YFSETQ. The DNA of the CDR3 is TGCGCCAGCAGCTTAACAGGGGTTGAAAAACTGTTTTTT. The encoded protein is CASSLTGVEKLFF.

The V and J genes are TRBV27 and TRBJ2-7, with 7 bases matching TRBD1. V dropped 4 bases and J dropped 3; count of bases not matched to a gene: 9. Germline CDR1 reads MNHEY; CDR2 reads SMNVEV (reference sequence). CDR3 length equals 15 residues. The CDR3 protein is CASSSSQGLLYEQYF. CDR3 in DNA: TGTGCCAGCAGTTCCTCACAGGGGCTCCTCTACGAGCAGTACTTC.

The J gene is TRBJ2-3, the V gene TRBV3-1 (or the pseudogene TRBV3-2), with 7 bases that match TRBD2. V shed 1 base, J shed 5 bases, and the junction held 3 bases outside the gene matches. The germline gives CDR1 LGHDT, CDR2 YNNKEL (reference sequence). The CDR3 extends over 14 amino acids. The CDR3 bases are TGTGCCAGCAGCCAAGGACTAGCCAAAGATACGCAGTATTTT. This gives the protein CASSQGLAKDTQYF.

The genes are TRBV30 and TRBJ1-5, with no clear D. CDR1 and CDR2 from the germline V gene are GTSNPN and SVGIG (reference sequence). Trimming stripped 2 bases from V and 0 bases from J, with 11 bases between. The CDR3 length is 15 residues. The CDR3 here is CAWSPEGPSNQPQHF. DNA for the CDR3: TGTGCCTGGAGTCCGGAGGGCCCTAGCAATCAGCCCCAGCATTTT.

This clone turned up a few times. The chain recombines TRBV7-9 with TRBJ1-6; tentatively, D is TRBD1 (5 bases). V lost 4 bases to trimming and J lost 7 bases, with 14 bases between them. The CDR3 contains 15 residues. The V gene's germline CDR1 is SEHNR and CDR2 FQNEAQ (reference sequence). The CDR3 DNA reads TGTGCCAGCAGCTACGACGACAGCAGGAATTCACCCCTCCACTTT. Translating it yields CASSYDDSRNSPLHF.

The table lists this clone with a few counts. V and J are TRBV19 and TRBJ2-1, with 8 nucleotides matching TRBD2. V trimming: 3 bases; J trimming: 9 bases; junction bases outside the gene matches: 7. This CDR3 is built from 14 residues. Germline CDR1 LNHDA, CDR2 SQIVND (reference sequence). CDR3 sequence (DNA): TGTGCCAGTAGTATCACCATAGCGGGATTTGAGCAGTTCTTC. Its protein product is CASSITIAGFEQFF.

This clone was detected only once. The rearrangement joins TRBV6-5 to TRBJ2-7, with 9 bases fitting TRBD2. The length of the CDR3 is 13 residues. V was pared by 8 bases and J by 3 bases, with 5 bases of the junction left unmatched. The germline gives CDR1 MNHEY, CDR2 SVGAGI. The CDR3 spells CASAGGLIYEQYF. The CDR3 nucleotides are TGTGCCAGCGCGGGGGGGCTGATCTACGAGCAGTACTTC.

This chain uses TRBV7-2 with TRBJ1-2, with D unresolved. Looked up from germline, CDR1 is SGHTA and CDR2 is FQGNSA. The CDR3 sequence is 11 residues long. V dropped 5 bases and J dropped 7 bases, with 8 bases sitting between them. The CDR3 region has the DNA TGTGCCAGCAGCATAACGGGTGGCTACACCTTC. This encodes CASSITGGYTF.

The CDR3 nucleotides are TGTGCCAGCTCTCCCAACCAGGGGACAGGTTGGGGATTCTATGGCTACACCTTC. This translates into CASSPNQGTGWGFYGYTF. This rearrangement joins TRBV18 to TRBJ1-2; TRBD1 matches 8 bases. The length of the CDR3 is 18 residues. Germline V gene sequence: CDR1 KGHSH, CDR2 LQKENI. Trimming cost V 6 bases and J 4 bases; bases outside gene matches: 19.

The rearrangement joins TRBV2 to TRBJ1-5; D remains ambiguous. V lost 4 bases and J lost 0, with 7 bases in between. Germline assignment: CDR1 SNHLY and CDR2 FYNNEI. This CDR3 region has 14 residues. The CDR3 is CASSGSNSNQPQHF. The CDR3, as DNA: TGTGCCAGCAGTGGCAGTAATAGCAATCAGCCCCAGCATTTT.

CDR3 DNA sequence: TGCGCCAGCAGCTTGTCAGGGATGAACACTGAAGCTTTCTTT. It translates to CASSLSGMNTEAFF. V usage is TRBV5-1 and J usage is TRBJ1-1; weak D call: TRBD1 (5 bases). The germline gives CDR1 SGHRS, CDR2 YFSETQ. V lost 1 base and J 0 bases, leaving 7 bases between the germline ends. This CDR3 has 14 amino acids.

This chain connects TRBV5-1 to TRBJ2-7; D unclear. This CDR3 region has 11 residues. V shed 4 bases and J shed 12 bases, with 14 bases lying between them. CDR1 and CDR2 (germline): SGHRS, YFSETQ. CDR3 sequence: CASSMRVDAYF. CDR3 DNA sequence: TGCGCCAGCAGCATGCGAGTTGATGCGTACTTC.

This chain connects TRBV7-2 to TRBJ2-1; maybe TRBD2 (6 bases). The CDR3 totals 17 residues. Trimming stripped 1 base from V and 3 bases from J, with 16 bases between. Germline V CDR1 and CDR2: SGHTA, FQGNSA. CDR3 amino acids: CASSLEGTGGGYNEQFF. The CDR3 DNA sequence: TGTGCCAGCAGCTTAGAGGGGACTGGCGGAGGCTACAATGAGCAGTTCTTC.

This sequence joins TRBV28 and TRBJ2-7; no firm D call. Germline CDR1 and CDR2: MDHEN and SYDVKM. The CDR3 has 14 amino acids. With 7 bases removed from V and 0 bases from J, the gap between germline ends came to 13 bases. This chain's CDR3 is CASTLGQDSYEQYF. For the CDR3, the DNA is TGTGCCAGCACCTTAGGCCAGGACTCCTACGAGCAGTACTTC.